These 5 T cell receptor beta chains came from one sample sequenced in a study of cytomegalovirus exposure and HLA in healthy donors. Vbeta (60) and Jbeta (13) primers were used in the PCR. Sequencing used immunoSEQ multiplex PCR; TCRdb keeps in-frame clones, though not all of them. The sample yields roughly 100,000 clones, over 65% seen once. Sequencing input: PBMCs. These receptors were obtained from a woman aged 40 to 49 in good health and CMV-seronegative.

This clone was found a few times. The chain uses TRBV19 and TRBJ2-3; 9 nucleotides line up with TRBD1. J was trimmed by 4 bases and V by 5 bases; bases with no gene match: 7. Germline CDR1 and CDR2: LNHDA and SQIVND (reference sequence). The CDR3 is made up of 15 amino acids. CDR3 amino acids: CASSVGTGRADTQYF. CDR3 DNA: TGTGCCAGTAGTGTCGGGACAGGGAGGGCAGATACGCAGTATTTT.

The gene calls are TRBV7-2 and TRBJ1-6; D possibly corresponds to TRBD1 (6 bases). The CDR3 runs to 15 residues. The germline V and J ends were trimmed by 5 bases and 8 bases, with 16 bases remaining between them. Germline loops: CDR1 SGHTA, CDR2 FQGNSA. The CDR3 loop reads CASSPRGAKDSPLHF. CDR3 coding DNA: TGTGCCAGCAGCCCTCGGGGGGCAAAGGATTCACCCCTCCACTTT. The variable domain in full, completed from reference TRBV7-2 and TRBJ1-6, reads GAGVSQSPSNKVTEKGKDVELRCDPISGHTALYWYRQSLGQGLEFLIYFQGNSAPDKSGLPSDRFSAERTGGSVSTLTIQRTQQEDSAVYLCASSPRGAKDSPLHFGNGTRLTVT.

This chain joins TRBV15 and TRBJ2-7; 12 nucleotides match TRBD2. The V segment lost 0 bases and the J segment 6 bases; nucleotides outside the gene matches: 0. The V gene's germline CDR1 is LNHNV and CDR2 YYDKDF (reference sequence). The CDR3 covers 14 residues. CDR3: CATSRELAGGEQYF. CDR3 sequence (DNA): TGTGCCACCAGCAGAGAACTAGCGGGAGGCGAGCAGTACTTC.

V and J are TRBV5-4 and TRBJ2-5; 13 positions agree with TRBD2. Germline-derived CDR1 and CDR2 are SGHNT and YYREEE (reference sequence). There are 18 residues in the CDR3. Germline trimming cut 4 bases from V and 6 bases from J; bases unmatched to any gene: 15. CDR3 sequence reads: CASSGGTSGESTRKTQYF. The DNA for the CDR3 is TGTGCCAGCAGCGGAGGGACTAGCGGGGAGAGCACTAGAAAGACCCAGTACTTC.

The chain couples TRBV7-9 to TRBJ1-2; D is possibly TRBD1 (6 bases). Trimming cost V 9 bases and J 4 bases, with 18 bases left between them. The CDR3 totals 14 residues. Germline V gives CDR1 SEHNR, CDR2 FQNEAQ (reference sequence). In DNA, the CDR3 is TGTGCCAGTGACGGACAGACGTCTTTCTATGGCTACACCTTC. Amino acid sequence: CASDGQTSFYGYTF.